The clone carrying this T cell receptor (beta chain) was picked up a small number of times. TCRdb processed the RT-PCR reads anew with MiXCR; each CDR3 protein has one entry. The sample includes 550,000 to 750,000 distinct CDR3 sequences, 13% to 15% of them seen just once. The sample comprised memory CD4+ T cells from blood. This receptor was taken from a female donor in good health, serving as a healthy control.

The CDR3 here is CASSFDPPVTVKFF. Here the CDR3 DNA reads TGCGCCAGCAGTTTCGACCCCCCCGTTACCGTAAAGTTCTTC. The chain uses TRBV5-1 and TRBJ2-1; no clear D. This CDR3 has 14 amino acids. Germline V gene sequence: CDR1 SGHRS, CDR2 YFSETQ. The V gene lost 5 bases and the J gene lost 14 bases, with 23 bases spanning the gap.